This is a list of T cell receptor beta chains from one sample in a study of blood T cell repertoires in COVID-19. Sequenced by immunoSEQ multiplex PCR; TCRdb stores in-frame clones only, minus some. The sample comprises some 160,000 clones, 80% to 85% of which are singletons, and approximately 10% rests with the top ten. Sequencing input: peripheral blood. The receptor set was obtained from a man aged 65 to 85 with active or convalescent COVID-19. CDR3s include the opening cysteine and the closing phenylalanine or tryptophan.

v_gene	j_gene	len	CDR3aa
TRBV5-1	TRBJ1-1	17	CASSFKPLGEGNTEAFF
TRBV7-9	TRBJ1-6	15	CASSHSGNSGLPLHF
TRBV5-1	TRBJ2-3	11	CASKEADTQYF
TRBV5-1	TRBJ2-7	16	CASSLGGTGISYEQYF
TRBV7-2	TRBJ2-3	16	CASSPGGGRARDTQYF
TRBV18	TRBJ1-2	12	CASSPASLGYTF
TRBV28	TRBJ2-7	15	CASTPPSGRGYEQYF
TRBV28	TRBJ1-3	15	CASSFVPGSGNTIYF
TRBV28	TRBJ2-5	17	CASSSALGSGSRETQYF
TRBV29-1	TRBJ1-2	17	CSVLGGVEQGADYGYTF
TRBV7-2	TRBJ1-5	15	CASRPGTGGNQPQHF
TRBV19	TRBJ2-6	17	CASSLTGLTSGANVLTF
TRBV11-2	TRBJ2-1	14	CASSLRGGHNEQFF
TRBV6-6	TRBJ1-2	15	CASIRDRGRGYGYTF
TRBV7-2	TRBJ1-5	14	CASSREGSNQPQHF
TRBV24-1	TRBJ2-5	16	CATSAPGTPPQETQYF
TRBV5-4	TRBJ2-3	13	CASSLGLADTQYF
TRBV7-9	TRBJ1-2	14	CASSSGGAPYGYTF
TRBV28	TRBJ1-5	15	CASSFSDRSYQPQHF
TRBV30	TRBJ2-7	11	CAWRHQVQEYF
TRBV10-3	TRBJ2-5	14	CAISESGREETQYF
TRBV6-2/TRBV6-3	TRBJ2-5	16	CASSYSMGQSQETQYF
TRBV5-6	TRBJ2-1	16	CASSGRDRAGTNEQFF
TRBV5-8	TRBJ2-1	18	CASSLILAGGYGYNEQFF
TRBV24-1	TRBJ2-1	16	CATSDPGTGKHNEQFF
TRBV5-1	TRBJ2-3	18	CASSLGRGRQGYTDTQYF